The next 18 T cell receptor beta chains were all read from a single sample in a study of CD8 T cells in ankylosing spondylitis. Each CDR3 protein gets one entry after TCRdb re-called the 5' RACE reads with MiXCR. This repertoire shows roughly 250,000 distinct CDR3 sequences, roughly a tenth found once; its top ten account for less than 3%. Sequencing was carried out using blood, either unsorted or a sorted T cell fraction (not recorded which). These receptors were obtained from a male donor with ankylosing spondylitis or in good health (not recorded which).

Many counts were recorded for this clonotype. The CDR3 DNA reads TGTGCCAGCAGTGACCCGACTAGCGGGAGGAGCTCCTACGAGCAGTACTTC. Amino acid sequence: CASSDPTSGRSSYEQYF. The chain recombines TRBV2 with TRBJ2-7; 13 nucleotides line up with TRBD2. The CDR3 has 17 residues. After removal of 3 bases from V and 0 bases from J, the junction contained 5 bases not matched to a gene. Germline CDR1 SNHLY, CDR2 FYNNEI. Filled out from reference TRBV2 and TRBJ2-7, the complete variable domain reads EPEVTQTPSHQVTQMGQEVILRCVPISNHLYFYWYRQILGQKVEFLVSFYNNEISEKSEIFDDQFSVERPDGSNFTLKIRSTKLEDSAMYFCASSDPTSGRSSYEQYFGPGTRLTVT.

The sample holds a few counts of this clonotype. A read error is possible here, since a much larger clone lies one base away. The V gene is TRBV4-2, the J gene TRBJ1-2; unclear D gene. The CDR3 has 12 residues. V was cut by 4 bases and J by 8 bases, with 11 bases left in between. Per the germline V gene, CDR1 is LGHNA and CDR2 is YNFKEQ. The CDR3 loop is CASSPRIVGYTF. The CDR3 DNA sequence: TGTGCCAGCAGCCCCCGAATCGTCGGCTACACCTTC.

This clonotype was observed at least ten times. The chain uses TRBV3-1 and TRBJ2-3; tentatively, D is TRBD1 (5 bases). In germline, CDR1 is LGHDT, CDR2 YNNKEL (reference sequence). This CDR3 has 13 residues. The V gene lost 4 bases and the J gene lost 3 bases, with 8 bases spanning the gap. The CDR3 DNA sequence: TGTGCCAGCAGCCCTGCAGGGACAGATACGCAGTATTTT. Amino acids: CASSPAGTDTQYF.

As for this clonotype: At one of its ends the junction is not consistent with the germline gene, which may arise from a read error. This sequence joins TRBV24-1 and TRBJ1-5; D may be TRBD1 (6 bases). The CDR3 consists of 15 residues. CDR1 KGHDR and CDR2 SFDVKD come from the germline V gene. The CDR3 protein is CATSQGQGSNQAQHF. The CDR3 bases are TGTGCCACCAGTCAGGGGCAGGGGAGCAATCAGGCCCAGCATTTT.

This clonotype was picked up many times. The CDR3: CASSQGGQDTQYF. The DNA for the CDR3 is TGTGCCAGCAGCCAAGGAGGTCAAGATACGCAGTATTTT. This chain connects TRBV4-2 to TRBJ2-3; D remains ambiguous. The CDR3 is 13 residues long. The germline V and J ends were trimmed by 1 base and 5 bases, with 7 bases remaining between them. Germline CDR1 is LGHNA and CDR2 is YNFKEQ.

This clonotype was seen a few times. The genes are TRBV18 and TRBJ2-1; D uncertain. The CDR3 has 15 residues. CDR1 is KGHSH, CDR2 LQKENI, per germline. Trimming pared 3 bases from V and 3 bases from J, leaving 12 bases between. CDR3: CASSPNSRDYNEQFF. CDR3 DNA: TGTGCCAGCTCACCTAACAGTAGAGACTACAATGAGCAGTTCTTC.

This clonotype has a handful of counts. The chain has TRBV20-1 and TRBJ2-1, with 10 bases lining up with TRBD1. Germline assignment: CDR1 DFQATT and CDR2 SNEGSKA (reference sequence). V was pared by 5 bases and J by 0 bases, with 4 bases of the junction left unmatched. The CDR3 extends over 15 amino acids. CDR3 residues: CSASGQGSSYNEQFF. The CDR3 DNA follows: TGCAGTGCTTCGGGACAGGGGAGCTCCTACAATGAGCAGTTCTTC.

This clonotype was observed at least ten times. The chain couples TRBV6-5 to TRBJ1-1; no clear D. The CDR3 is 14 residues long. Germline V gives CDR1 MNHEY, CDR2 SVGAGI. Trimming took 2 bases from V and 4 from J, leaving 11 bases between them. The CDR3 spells CASSYGLESTEAFF. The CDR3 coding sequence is TGTGCCAGCAGTTACGGACTCGAAAGCACTGAAGCTTTCTTT.

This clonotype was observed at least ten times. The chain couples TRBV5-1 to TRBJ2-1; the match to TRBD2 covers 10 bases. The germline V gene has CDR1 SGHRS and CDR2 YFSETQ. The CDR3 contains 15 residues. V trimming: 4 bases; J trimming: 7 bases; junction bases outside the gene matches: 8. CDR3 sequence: CASSQSGGGKNEQFF. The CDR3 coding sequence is TGCGCCAGCAGCCAGAGCGGGGGGGGGAAGAATGAGCAGTTCTTC.

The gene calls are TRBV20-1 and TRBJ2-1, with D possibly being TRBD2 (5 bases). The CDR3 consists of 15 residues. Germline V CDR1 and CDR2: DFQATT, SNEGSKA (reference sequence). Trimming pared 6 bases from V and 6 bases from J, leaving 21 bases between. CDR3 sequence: CSARTTGRSGNEQFF. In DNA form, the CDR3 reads TGCAGTGCAAGGACCACGGGGAGATCGGGCAATGAGCAGTTCTTC.

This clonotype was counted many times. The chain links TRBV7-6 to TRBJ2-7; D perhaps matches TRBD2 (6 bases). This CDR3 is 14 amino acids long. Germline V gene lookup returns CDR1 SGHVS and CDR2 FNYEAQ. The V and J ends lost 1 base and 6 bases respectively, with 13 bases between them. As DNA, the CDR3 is TGTGCCAGCAGCTTAGTGGGGGGAGAGGGCGAGCAGTACTTC. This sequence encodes CASSLVGGEGEQYF.

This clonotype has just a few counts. The CDR3 DNA reads as TGCAGCGTTTCCTTAATGACAGGGGTAAACACCGGGGAGCTGTTTTTT. It codes for CSVSLMTGVNTGELFF. V usage is TRBV29-1 and J usage is TRBJ2-2; 8 bases are a match to TRBD1. J lost 2 bases, V lost 5 bases, and 10 bases had no gene match. Germline CDR1 reads SQVTM; CDR2 reads ANQGSEA. This CDR3 spans 16 amino acids.

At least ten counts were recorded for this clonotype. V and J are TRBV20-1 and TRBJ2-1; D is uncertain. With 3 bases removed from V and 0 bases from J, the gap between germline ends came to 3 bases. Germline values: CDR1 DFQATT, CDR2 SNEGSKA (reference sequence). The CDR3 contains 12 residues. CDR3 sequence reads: CSASRSYNEQFF. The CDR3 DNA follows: TGCAGTGCTAGCCGCTCCTACAATGAGCAGTTCTTC.

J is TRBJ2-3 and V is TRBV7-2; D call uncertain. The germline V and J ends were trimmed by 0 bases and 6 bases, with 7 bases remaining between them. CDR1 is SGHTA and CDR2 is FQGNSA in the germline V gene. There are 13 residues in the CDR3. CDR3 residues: CASSLASWDTQYF. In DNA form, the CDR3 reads TGTGCCAGCAGCTTAGCCAGCTGGGATACGCAGTATTTT. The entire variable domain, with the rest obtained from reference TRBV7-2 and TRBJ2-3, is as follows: GAGVSQSPSNKVTEKGKDVELRCDPISGHTALYWYRQSLGQGLEFLIYFQGNSAPDKSGLPSDRFSAERTGGSVSTLTIQRTQQEDSAVYLCASSLASWDTQYFGPGTRLTVL.

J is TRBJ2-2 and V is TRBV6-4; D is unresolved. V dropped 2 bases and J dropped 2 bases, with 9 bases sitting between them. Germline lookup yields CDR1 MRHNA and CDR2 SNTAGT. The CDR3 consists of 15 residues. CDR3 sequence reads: CASSDVWGNTGELFF. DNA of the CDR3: TGTGCCAGCAGTGACGTATGGGGAAACACCGGGGAGCTGTTTTTT.

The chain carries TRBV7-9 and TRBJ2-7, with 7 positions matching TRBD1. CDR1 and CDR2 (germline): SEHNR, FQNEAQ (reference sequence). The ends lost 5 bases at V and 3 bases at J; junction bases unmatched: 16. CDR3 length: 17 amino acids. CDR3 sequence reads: CASSKQPGGLKIYEQYF. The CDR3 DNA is TGTGCCAGCAGCAAACAACCAGGGGGTCTGAAGATCTACGAGCAGTACTTC.

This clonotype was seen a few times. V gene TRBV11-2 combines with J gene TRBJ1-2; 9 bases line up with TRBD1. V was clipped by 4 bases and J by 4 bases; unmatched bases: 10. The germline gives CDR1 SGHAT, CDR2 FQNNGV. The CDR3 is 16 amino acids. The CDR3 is CASSSSGGQGIYGYTF. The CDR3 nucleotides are TGTGCCAGCAGCTCCTCGGGGGGACAGGGTATCTATGGCTACACCTTC.

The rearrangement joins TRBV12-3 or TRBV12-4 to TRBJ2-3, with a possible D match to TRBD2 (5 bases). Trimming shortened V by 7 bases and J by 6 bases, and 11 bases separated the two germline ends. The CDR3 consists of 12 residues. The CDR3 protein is CASTSPGDTQYF. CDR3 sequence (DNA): TGTGCCAGCACCAGCCCGGGGGATACGCAGTATTTT.